Below, one TCR beta chain is given with its context. The V and J ends lost 5 bases and 5 bases respectively, with 18 bases between them. The CDR3 runs to 14 residues. Germline V gene lookup returns CDR1 DFQATT and CDR2 SNEGSKA (reference sequence). Then a second PCR, running roughly 7 to 11 cycles, was carried out with a sample-barcoded 5' primer and a J-beta primer mix. TCRdb passed the 5' RACE reads through MiXCR, listing each CDR3 protein once. The sample has about 500,000 distinct CDR3 sequences, 20% to 30% seen once. This sample stems from a study of blood T cells in healthy people across ages. The same sample was also used in a study of T cells of mothers and their children.

V and J are TRBV20-1 and TRBJ2-5; the D call may be TRBD1 or TRBD2 (5 bases each). This clonotype was obtained from a boy younger than 18 in good health. The sequenced material came from blood. The CDR3 loop reads CSALGTSLWETQYF. CDR3 bases: TGCAGTGCTCTAGGGACCAGCTTGTGGGAGACCCAGTACTTC.